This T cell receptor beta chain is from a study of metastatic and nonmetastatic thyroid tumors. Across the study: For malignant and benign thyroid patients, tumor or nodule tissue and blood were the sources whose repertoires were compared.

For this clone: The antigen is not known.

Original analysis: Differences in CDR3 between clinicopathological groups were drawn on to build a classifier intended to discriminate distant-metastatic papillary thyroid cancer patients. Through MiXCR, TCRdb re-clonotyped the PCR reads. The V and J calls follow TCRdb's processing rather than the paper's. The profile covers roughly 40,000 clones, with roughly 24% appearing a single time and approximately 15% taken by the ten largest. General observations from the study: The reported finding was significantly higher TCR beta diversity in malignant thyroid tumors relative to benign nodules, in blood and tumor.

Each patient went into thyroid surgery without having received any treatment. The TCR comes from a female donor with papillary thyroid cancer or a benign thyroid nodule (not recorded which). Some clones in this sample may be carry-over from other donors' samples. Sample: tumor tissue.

The CDR3 DNA sequence: TGTGCCAGCAGCCAGTCCGACAGGGAAGCTTTCTTT. It is translated as CASSQSDREAFF. This rearrangement joins TRBV3-1 to TRBJ1-1; possible D gene TRBD1, 6 bases. V was cut by 3 bases and J by 8 bases, with 10 bases left in between. Germline CDR1 LGHDT, CDR2 YNNKEL (reference sequence). The CDR3 loop spans 12 amino acids.